These 20 T cell receptor beta chains share one sample of origin, sequenced in a study of vaccination effects on CD4 cells after COVID-19. Prior to sequencing, the ViraFEST assay stimulated PBMC with viral peptide pools, which expanded the antigen-specific CD4+ T cells. Following a roughly 11-day culture, CD4+ T cells were purified. Sometime from March through December 2020, the person acquired a SARS-CoV-2 infection that PCR confirmed. Each participant was given two doses of one vaccine (BNT162b2 or mRNA-1273). The protocol was immunoSEQ multiplex PCR, while the TCRdb copy is restricted to in-frame clones and leaves out a portion. The sample has about 15,000 clones; more than 70% are singletons. For these TCRs, the target antigens are not known. This specimen was CD4+ T cells from PBMCs cultured with HCoV-NL63 spike peptides, taken after COVID-19 vaccination. The receptors stem from a human donor who had a prior SARS-CoV-2 infection.

The chain has TRBV3-1 (or the pseudogene TRBV3-2) and TRBJ2-7, with D possibly matching TRBD2 (7 bases). Germline CDR1 LGHDT, CDR2 YNNKEL (reference sequence). V lost 1 base to trimming and J lost 2 bases, with 9 bases between them. This CDR3 comprises 14 residues. The DNA for the CDR3 is TGTGCCAGCAGCCAAGTGGGGGGGCCCTACGAGCAGTACTTC. Residues: CASSQVGGPYEQYF.

The rearrangement joins TRBV29-1 to TRBJ2-4, with unresolved D. Trimming removed 0 bases at V and 0 bases at J, with 9 bases between. This CDR3 has 15 residues. Germline-derived CDR1 and CDR2 are SQVTM and ANQGSEA. The chain's CDR3 is CSVEDLGSAKNIQYF. The CDR3 DNA is TGCAGCGTTGAAGATCTAGGCTCAGCCAAAAACATTCAGTACTTC. Variable domain in full (rest from reference TRBV29-1 and TRBJ2-4): SAVISQKPSRDICQRGTSLTIQCQVDSQVTMMFWYRQQPGQSLTLIATANQGSEATYESGFVIDKFPISRPNLTFSTLTVSNMSPEDSSIYLCSVEDLGSAKNIQYFGAGTRLSVL.

The gene calls are TRBV19 and TRBJ1-1, with unresolved D. The CDR3 extends over 12 amino acids. The germline V gene has CDR1 LNHDA and CDR2 SQIVND (reference sequence). V gave up 3 bases and J gave up 7 bases, with 9 bases separating them. As DNA, the CDR3 is TGTGCCAGTAGTATGGGTCCGGGTGAAGCTTTCTTT. This codes for CASSMGPGEAFF.

The chain couples TRBV3-1 (or the pseudogene TRBV3-2) to TRBJ2-1; tentatively, D is TRBD2 (6 bases). This CDR3 region has 14 residues. Per the germline V gene, CDR1 is LGHDT and CDR2 is YNNKEL (reference sequence). V lost 2 bases and J lost 9, with 14 bases in between. The CDR3 region is CASSQRSSAGEQFF. The CDR3 DNA is TGTGCCAGCAGCCAACGTTCTAGCGCCGGTGAGCAGTTCTTC.

V and J are TRBV4-2 and TRBJ1-5, with 9 bases matching TRBD1. From germline, CDR1 is LGHNA and CDR2 YNFKEQ. The V and J ends lost 0 bases and 7 bases, in that order; junction bases with no gene match: 7. There are 16 residues in the CDR3. The CDR3 DNA is TGTGCCAGCAGCCAAGATCCGGGACAGGGAGGCCAGCCCCAGCATTTT. This gives the protein CASSQDPGQGGQPQHF.

A few counts support this clone. The rearrangement uses TRBV4-3 and TRBJ2-7; unclear D gene. Germline lookup yields CDR1 LGHNA and CDR2 YSLEER. V dropped 0 bases and J dropped 1 base, with 13 bases sitting between them. This CDR3 comprises 16 residues. The DNA for the CDR3 is TGCGCCAGCAGCCAAGATTTGAAGGGTTTGTCCTACGAGCAGTACTTC. It encodes CASSQDLKGLSYEQYF.

The chain has TRBV9 and TRBJ2-1; 11 bases fit TRBD1. The CDR3 runs to 15 residues. The germline gives CDR1 SGDLS, CDR2 YYNGEE. Trimming took 6 bases from V and 4 from J; bases not matched to a gene: 6. In nucleotides, the CDR3 is TGTGCCAGCACCGGACAGGGGGCATCTTACAATGAGCAGTTCTTC. It translates to CASTGQGASYNEQFF.

This clone has more than one count but fewer than ten. The genes are TRBV6-5 and TRBJ2-7; the D gene is possibly TRBD1 (5 bases). Germline loops: CDR1 MNHEY, CDR2 SVGAGI. The length of the CDR3 is 13 residues. Trimming shortened V by 6 bases and J by 0 bases, and 9 bases separated the two germline ends. The DNA for the CDR3 is TGTGCCAGCAGAGAGGACAACTCCTACGAGCAGTACTTC. Amino acid sequence: CASREDNSYEQYF.

The genes are TRBV9 and TRBJ1-3, with D unresolved. The CDR3 consists of 14 residues. CDR1 is SGDLS and CDR2 is YYNGEE in the germline V gene. Deletions cut 0 bases from V and 0 bases from J, with 4 bases between. The CDR3 is CASSVDSSGNTIYF. The DNA for the CDR3 is TGTGCCAGCAGCGTAGACTCCTCTGGAAACACCATATATTTT. Full variable domain (missing parts from reference TRBV9 and TRBJ1-3): DSGVTQTPKHLITATGQRVTLRCSPRSGDLSVYWYQQSLDQGLQFLIQYYNGEERAKGNILERFSAQQFPDLHSELNLSSLELGDSALYFCASSVDSSGNTIYFGEGSWLTVV.

This chain joins TRBV6-5 and TRBJ2-3; TRBD1 aligns across 10 bases. J gave up 6 bases and V 0 bases, and 3 bases lay outside the gene matches. CDR3 size: 15 residues. CDR1 and CDR2 (germline): MNHEY, SVGAGI. CDR3 protein: CASSYSGTGVDTQYF. For the CDR3, the DNA is TGTGCCAGCAGTTACTCCGGGACAGGGGTGGATACGCAGTATTTT.

The rearrangement uses TRBV2 and TRBJ2-5; D gene unclear. Germline assignment: CDR1 SNHLY and CDR2 FYNNEI. V was cut by 5 bases and J by 4 bases, with 8 bases left in between. The CDR3 spans 12 residues. CDR3 protein: CASSYNIETQYF. In DNA form, the CDR3 reads TGTGCCAGCAGTTACAATATAGAGACCCAGTACTTC.

This clone was observed a handful of times. V and J are TRBV11-2 and TRBJ2-1, with D possibly matching TRBD1 (5 bases). CDR1 is SGHAT, CDR2 FQNNGV, per germline. Trimming left V 3 bases short and J 3 bases short, with 9 bases between. The CDR3 sequence is 14 residues long. DNA of the CDR3: TGTGCCAGCAGCTTCGACAGCAACTACAATGAGCAGTTCTTC. This encodes CASSFDSNYNEQFF.

The chain couples TRBV7-2 to TRBJ2-3, with 8 nucleotides matching TRBD1. CDR3 length equals 15 residues. V trimming: 1 base; J trimming: 4 bases; junction bases outside the gene matches: 4. In germline, CDR1 is SGHTA, CDR2 FQGNSA. The CDR3 nucleotides are TGTGCCAGCAGCTTAGGCAGGGGGCGGCCAGATACGCAGTATTTT. Translation: CASSLGRGRPDTQYF.

The chain has TRBV10-3 and TRBJ2-5, with D maybe TRBD2 (6 bases). The V and J ends lost 4 bases and 3 bases respectively, with 12 bases between them. CDR1 is ENHRY, CDR2 SYGVKD, per germline. The CDR3 has 14 residues. CDR3 amino acids: CAISVGGGEETQYF. The CDR3, as DNA: TGTGCCATCAGTGTTGGGGGAGGAGAAGAGACCCAGTACTTC.

This clone was counted a few times. This chain links TRBV11-3 with TRBJ1-2; no reliable D call. The germline V gene has CDR1 SGHNT and CDR2 YENEEA. The CDR3 contains 12 residues. The germline V and J ends were trimmed by 2 bases and 2 bases, with 3 bases remaining between them. CDR3 bases: TGTGCCAGCAGCTTATTGAACTATGGCTACACCTTC. Protein product: CASSLLNYGYTF.

The count of this clone is one. The DNA of the CDR3 is TGTGCCAGCAGCTCATTCCCTCGGGGGGCGGCCGGGGAGCTGTTTTTT. Its protein is CASSSFPRGAAGELFF. V and J are TRBV7-2 and TRBJ2-2; a weak D match, TRBD2 (7 bases). Germline values: CDR1 SGHTA, CDR2 FQGNSA. The CDR3 loop spans 16 amino acids. Trimming pared 4 bases from V and 6 bases from J, leaving 18 bases between.

The chain joins TRBV6-2 or TRBV6-3 to TRBJ2-2, with D unclear. CDR3 size: 16 residues. The germline V gene has CDR1 MNHEY and CDR2 SVGEGT. V was pared by 2 bases and J by 0 bases, with 10 bases between. The CDR3 spells CASSYESLANTGELFF. The CDR3 DNA reads as TGTGCCAGCAGTTACGAGAGCCTTGCGAACACCGGGGAGCTGTTTTTT.

This clone was observed a single time. The rearrangement links TRBV3-1 (or the pseudogene TRBV3-2) to TRBJ1-3; weak D call: TRBD1 (6 bases). CDR1 is LGHDT, CDR2 YNNKEL, per germline (reference sequence). This CDR3 spans 17 amino acids. Trimming cost V 0 bases and J 0 bases, with 12 bases left between them. CDR3 nucleotides: TGTGCCAGCAGCCAAGATCCCCGGACAGCCTCTGGAAACACCATATATTTT. Its translation is CASSQDPRTASGNTIYF.

J is TRBJ2-7 and V is TRBV7-8; 12 bases agree with TRBD2. Per germline, CDR1 SGHVS and CDR2 FQNEAQ. J lost 6 bases, V lost 1 base, and 10 bases had no gene match. The CDR3 runs to 17 residues. The CDR3 loop is CASSLVGASGGAGEQYF. The CDR3 DNA is TGTGCCAGCAGCTTAGTCGGCGCTAGCGGGGGGGCGGGCGAGCAGTACTTC.

The chain employs TRBV7-3 and TRBJ2-1, with D possibly TRBD2 on 6 matching bases. V gave up 8 bases and J gave up 0 bases, with 23 bases separating them. The CDR3 totals 18 residues. Germline-derived CDR1 and CDR2 are SGHTA and FQGTGA. In DNA form, the CDR3 reads TGTGCCAGCTCCAAAGGGCGGGGAATCAATCGCTCCTACAATGAGCAGTTCTTC. Its protein is CASSKGRGINRSYNEQFF.